The 17 T cell receptor beta chains below were found in one sample sequenced in a study of blood T cell dynamics during melanoma immunotherapy. TCRdb's table, derived via immunoSEQ multiplex PCR, lists solely in-frame clones and lacks some. The table shows about 19,000 clones, with nearly 90% occurring only once. The time point is: week 3, after first cycle of checkpoint inhibitor. The sequencing used blood, collected from a patient treated with checkpoint blockade. These receptors were taken from a human donor with melanoma.

The J gene is TRBJ1-6, the V gene TRBV5-1; no firm D call. Germline assignment: CDR1 SGHRS and CDR2 YFSETQ. V gave up 1 base and J gave up 13 bases, with 12 bases separating them. This CDR3 has 13 residues. The CDR3 spells CASSLSSSQPLHF. The CDR3, as DNA: TGCGCCAGCAGCTTGTCGTCCTCCCAGCCCCTCCACTTT.

The table lists this clone with a count of one. The genes are TRBV29-1 and TRBJ2-3, with a possible D match to TRBD1 (6 bases). The CDR3 spans 15 residues. Between the trimmed V and J ends, which lost 3 bases and 6 bases, there was a span of 19 bases. Per the germline V gene, CDR1 is SQVTM and CDR2 is ANQGSEA. The CDR3 DNA sequence: TGCAGCGTTGAGAGGGGGACCGGTACCGGTGATACGCAGTATTTT. It codes for CSVERGTGTGDTQYF.

V and J are TRBV25-1 and TRBJ2-6, with a possible D match to TRBD1 (5 bases). Germline V gives CDR1 MGHDK, CDR2 SYGVNS. V dropped 4 bases and J dropped 2 bases, with 9 bases sitting between them. This CDR3 has 15 amino acids. CDR3 loop: CASSAQGAGANVLTF. The CDR3 DNA sequence: TGTGCCAGCAGTGCCCAAGGGGCTGGGGCCAACGTCCTGACTTTC.

This clone was counted only a few times. The chain joins TRBV6-1 to TRBJ1-5, with D maybe TRBD1 (5 bases). The V gene lost 6 bases and the J gene lost 1 base, with 13 bases spanning the gap. Germline V gene sequence: CDR1 MNHNS, CDR2 SASEGT. The CDR3 sequence is 15 residues long. CDR3 nucleotides: TGTGCCAGCAGGTTGGAGGAGGGGAGCAATCAGCCCCAGCATTTT. The encoded protein is CASRLEEGSNQPQHF.

This clone was counted once. CDR3 coding DNA: TGTGCCAGCAGCTGGGGACTAGCGGAGCTCACAGATACGCAGTATTTT. This codes for CASSWGLAELTDTQYF. The genes are TRBV7-9 and TRBJ2-3; 11 positions match TRBD2. The CDR3 is 16 residues long. With 4 bases clipped from V and 2 bases from J, the junction kept 5 bases outside the gene matches. CDR1 and CDR2 (germline): SEHNR, FQNEAQ (reference sequence). The entire variable domain, with the rest obtained from reference TRBV7-9 and TRBJ2-3, is as follows: DTGVSQNPRHKITKRGQNVTFRCDPISEHNRLYWYRQTLGQGPEFLTYFQNEAQLEKSRLLSDRFSAERPKGSFSTLEIQRTEQGDSAMYLCASSWGLAELTDTQYFGPGTRLTVL.

This chain connects TRBV29-1 to TRBJ1-1; 7 positions match TRBD1. The CDR3 runs 13 residues. Trimming at V came to 3 bases and at J to 3 bases, leaving 4 bases not matched to a gene. Germline V gives CDR1 SQVTM, CDR2 ANQGSEA. CDR3 protein: CSVEAGGYTEAFF. For the CDR3, the DNA is TGCAGCGTTGAGGCAGGGGGGTACACTGAAGCTTTCTTT.

The rearrangement joins TRBV4-1 to TRBJ2-5; 8 bases line up with TRBD1. The V and J ends lost 4 bases and 9 bases, in that order; junction bases with no gene match: 16. The germline V gene has CDR1 MGHRA and CDR2 YSYEKL. The CDR3 runs to 16 residues. The CDR3 protein is CASSPTPAGGPSAQYF. CDR3 DNA: TGCGCCAGCAGCCCTACTCCGGCAGGGGGCCCCTCGGCCCAGTACTTC.

The rearrangement links TRBV19 to TRBJ1-1, with TRBD1 matching over 7 bases. The V gene's germline CDR1 is LNHDA and CDR2 SQIVND (reference sequence). The CDR3 loop spans 14 amino acids. J gave up 5 bases and V 5 bases, and 8 bases lay outside the gene matches. CDR3 bases: TGTGCCAGTAGTCAAATCAGACAGGGAACTGAAGCTTTCTTT. Its translation: CASSQIRQGTEAFF.

The chain combines TRBV13 with TRBJ1-2; D is ambiguous. CDR3 length: 15 amino acids. V was trimmed by 2 bases and J by 2 bases, leaving 12 bases between them. In germline, CDR1 is PRHDT, CDR2 FYEKMQ (reference sequence). Here the CDR3 DNA reads TGTGCCAGCAGCTTAAGGGCAGGAGGGAACTATGGCTACACCTTC. It is translated as CASSLRAGGNYGYTF.

The chain has TRBV19 and TRBJ1-3; D unresolved. The CDR3 extends over 15 amino acids. From germline, CDR1 is LNHDA and CDR2 SQIVND (reference sequence). V was pared by 5 bases and J by 4 bases, with 15 bases between. The CDR3 sequence is CASSDRAQMGNTIYF. The CDR3, as DNA: TGTGCCAGTAGTGACCGGGCGCAAATGGGAAACACCATATATTTT.

This chain connects TRBV28 to TRBJ1-2; D may be TRBD1 (5 bases). The CDR3 length is 14 residues. The germline V and J ends were trimmed by 2 bases and 6 bases, with 13 bases remaining between them. Germline assignment: CDR1 MDHEN and CDR2 SYDVKM. The CDR3 sequence is CASSLIRPGHGYTF. Written as DNA, the CDR3 is TGTGCCAGCAGTTTAATAAGGCCAGGGCATGGCTACACCTTC.

Remarks on this clone: At one end the junction does not follow the germline gene, possibly because of a read error. This sequence joins TRBV5-4 and TRBJ2-5; 8 bases fit TRBD2. The CDR3 spans 16 residues. The germline V gene encodes CDR1 SGHNT and CDR2 YYREEE (reference sequence). CDR3 sequence reads: CASRLDQREISETQYF. The CDR3 DNA sequence: TGTGCCAGCAGGTTGGACCAGCGGGAGATTTCGGAGACCCAGTACTTC.

There are a few counts of this clone. The chain combines TRBV9 with TRBJ2-2, with 11 nucleotides matching TRBD1. V was pared by 3 bases and J by 7 bases, with 14 bases of the junction left unmatched. Germline V CDR1 and CDR2: SGDLS, YYNGEE. CDR3 length: 18 residues. The CDR3 reads CASSETSGTGGKGGELFF. The DNA for the CDR3 is TGTGCCAGCAGCGAAACATCCGGGACAGGGGGTAAAGGCGGGGAGCTGTTTTTT.

The V gene is TRBV5-1, the J gene TRBJ2-2, with 10 bases aligning to TRBD2. Germline CDR1 and CDR2: SGHRS and YFSETQ. Unmatched junction bases numbered 10, after V lost 4 bases and J lost 4 bases. This CDR3 comprises 17 residues. The CDR3 nucleotides read TGCGCCAGCAGCCCTATGGGGGCTAGCGGGAGCACCGGGGAGCTGTTTTTT. It yields the protein CASSPMGASGSTGELFF.

CDR3 nucleotides: TGTGCCAGCAGTTTCGGTGACAGGGAAGCTTTCTTT. Translated, it gives CASSFGDREAFF. The chain combines TRBV28 with TRBJ1-1; weak D call: TRBD1 (6 bases). There are 12 residues in the CDR3. The germline V gene encodes CDR1 MDHEN and CDR2 SYDVKM. Trimming left V 3 bases short and J 8 bases short, with 10 bases between.

V usage is TRBV5-1 and J usage is TRBJ2-2; the D is unclear. With 5 bases removed from V and 4 bases from J, the gap between germline ends came to 12 bases. Germline V gene sequence: CDR1 SGHRS, CDR2 YFSETQ. This CDR3 is 14 amino acids long. The CDR3, as DNA: TGCGCCAGCAGTCAAGGTGCCCTCACCGGGGAGCTGTTTTTT. Protein product: CASSQGALTGELFF.

V usage is TRBV19 and J usage is TRBJ2-3; 8 bases fit TRBD2. Germline CDR1 reads LNHDA; CDR2 reads SQIVND (reference sequence). The CDR3 is 16 amino acids. J gave up 3 bases and V 3 bases, and 8 bases lay outside the gene matches. In DNA, the CDR3 is TGTGCCAGTAGTATTCGGGGTAGCGGGATAACAGATACGCAGTATTTT. Its translation: CASSIRGSGITDTQYF.